The sequence of this T cell receptor (beta chain) was determined in a study of human T cells and chemical hapten exposure. Background on the study: How much TCR each sample yielded varied, mostly because pooled library volumes differed slightly. Whole-study findings and limits: TCRs exceeding 1 in 1000 frequency stayed unchanged with DPC sensitization.

This clonotype was recorded a few times. Its target is not known. This CDR3 is 13 amino acids long. V dropped 6 bases and J dropped 7; count of bases not matched to a gene: 2. Regarding time point: healthy volunteer bleed at 2 weeks. Extraction of total RNA was performed on unfractionated whole blood. Individual cDNA molecules received unique molecular identifiers in the library. Original handling: A typical sample had approximately 93,000 TCRs, with roughly 20,000 to 700,000 overall. In TCRdb, the RACE reads were re-called with MiXCR into one record per CDR3 protein. The V and J calls follow TCRdb's processing rather than the paper's. Counted here are 45,000 or so distinct CDR3 sequences, roughly 4.2% occurring once; the ten biggest clones make up 5.8%.

This clonotype originated in a human donor in good health. Some clones in this sample may be carry-over from other donors' samples. The chain couples TRBV12-3 or TRBV12-4 to TRBJ2-3; 12 bases agree with TRBD2. Input material: whole blood. The CDR3 DNA reads TGTGCCAGCAGGGGGACTAGCGGGCATACGCAGTATTTT. Its translation is CASRGTSGHTQYF.